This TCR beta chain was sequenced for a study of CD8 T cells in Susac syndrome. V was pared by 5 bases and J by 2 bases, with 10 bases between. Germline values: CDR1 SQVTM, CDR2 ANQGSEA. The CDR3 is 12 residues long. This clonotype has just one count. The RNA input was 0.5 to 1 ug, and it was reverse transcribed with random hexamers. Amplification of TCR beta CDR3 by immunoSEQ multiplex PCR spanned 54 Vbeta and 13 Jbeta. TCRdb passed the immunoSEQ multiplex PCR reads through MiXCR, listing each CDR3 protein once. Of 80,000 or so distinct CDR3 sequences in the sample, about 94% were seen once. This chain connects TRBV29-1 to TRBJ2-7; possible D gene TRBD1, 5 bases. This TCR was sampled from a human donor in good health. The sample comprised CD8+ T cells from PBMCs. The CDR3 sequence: CSVLRQPYEQYF. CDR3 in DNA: TGCAGCGTTCTCCGACAGCCCTACGAGCAGTACTTC.